The rows below give T cell receptor beta chains drawn from one sample of a study of patients and donors after allogeneic stem cell transplantation. One entry per CDR3 protein results from TCRdb running MiXCR on the RT-PCR reads. The sample includes fewer than 500,000 distinct CDR3 sequences, 16% of them seen just once. The specimen sequenced was blood, either unsorted or a sorted T cell fraction (not recorded which). The receptors were sampled from a human donor who was either an allogeneic HSCT recipient or a stem cell or donor lymphocyte infusion donor (not recorded which). It is not recorded whose cells these are; they may come from a transplant donor. The CDR3 runs from the conserved cysteine through the conserved F or W. Each record gives: V gene, J gene, CDR3 protein.

v_call: TRBV3-1
j_call: TRBJ2-1
cdr3_aa: CASSLTGRARYNEQFF

v_call: TRBV20-1
j_call: TRBJ2-2
cdr3_aa: CSARDRNTGELFF

v_call: TRBV5-1
j_call: TRBJ2-3
cdr3_aa: CASSLGQGSTDTQYF

v_call: TRBV4-2
j_call: TRBJ2-2
cdr3_aa: CASSVQGGELFF

v_call: TRBV7-9
j_call: TRBJ2-1
cdr3_aa: CASSLTRTDNEQFF

v_call: TRBV5-1
j_call: TRBJ2-7
cdr3_aa: CASSLETGDRREQYF

v_call: TRBV10-3
j_call: TRBJ2-7
cdr3_aa: CATTTSGLKQYF

v_call: TRBV3-1
j_call: TRBJ2-3
cdr3_aa: CASSQSSGSRNTQYF

v_call: TRBV25-1
j_call: TRBJ2-7
cdr3_aa: CASSYTGYEQYF

v_call: TRBV5-1
j_call: TRBJ2-7
cdr3_aa: CASSLDFSDFYEQYF

v_call: TRBV7-8
j_call: TRBJ1-4
cdr3_aa: CASSPLAGIGEKLFF

v_call: TRBV12-3/TRBV12-4
j_call: TRBJ2-6
cdr3_aa: CASSLGYWGTGVRSGANVLTF

v_call: TRBV19
j_call: TRBJ2-4
cdr3_aa: CASSIRDRKAGNIQYF

v_call: TRBV6-2/TRBV6-3
j_call: TRBJ2-7
cdr3_aa: CASSYGIPLYEQYF

v_call: TRBV10-3
j_call: TRBJ2-2
cdr3_aa: CAIRTEAGELFF

v_call: TRBV5-1
j_call: TRBJ2-1
cdr3_aa: CASSRPLASGALSSYNEQFF

v_call: TRBV19
j_call: TRBJ2-5
cdr3_aa: CASSAGWIGQGARETQYF

v_call: TRBV9
j_call: TRBJ1-3
cdr3_aa: CASSVGGNGNTIYF

v_call: TRBV4-3
j_call: TRBJ1-5
cdr3_aa: CASSQLFRDVSNQPQHF

v_call: TRBV20-1
j_call: TRBJ1-2
cdr3_aa: CSARTEPGYTF

v_call: TRBV18
j_call: TRBJ2-7
cdr3_aa: CASSPNNEQYF

v_call: TRBV13
j_call: TRBJ2-3
cdr3_aa: CASSPPTGRGTDTQYF

v_call: TRBV5-1
j_call: TRBJ2-7
cdr3_aa: CASSLAGATYEQYF

v_call: TRBV10-3
j_call: TRBJ2-3
cdr3_aa: CAISVLAGARTDTQYF

v_call: TRBV20-1
j_call: TRBJ2-7
cdr3_aa: CSARQALPGAGAYEQYF

v_call: TRBV30
j_call: TRBJ1-2
cdr3_aa: CAWTGDPLRVSRDGYTF

v_call: TRBV10-3
j_call: TRBJ2-5
cdr3_aa: CAISAVGETQYF

v_call: TRBV7-7
j_call: TRBJ2-2
cdr3_aa: CASSLRAGATGELFF

v_call: TRBV7-3
j_call: TRBJ2-3
cdr3_aa: CASSPQGPDTQYF

v_call: TRBV25-1
j_call: TRBJ2-1
cdr3_aa: CASSERLAAYNEQFF

v_call: TRBV4-1
j_call: TRBJ2-1
cdr3_aa: CASSHTQPGLAGGAYNEQFF

v_call: TRBV7-9
j_call: TRBJ2-5
cdr3_aa: CASSKPGTGAETQYF

v_call: TRBV11-2
j_call: TRBJ2-5
cdr3_aa: CASRLRGLSRDSETQYF

v_call: TRBV9
j_call: TRBJ2-1
cdr3_aa: CASSVQPGLAGNNEQFF

v_call: TRBV29-1
j_call: TRBJ1-2
cdr3_aa: CSAGGGDGYTF

v_call: TRBV27
j_call: TRBJ1-2
cdr3_aa: CASSSRAKTDGYTF

v_call: TRBV5-1
j_call: TRBJ2-5
cdr3_aa: CASSLTPQGRGRETQYF

v_call: TRBV20-1
j_call: TRBJ2-3
cdr3_aa: CSARNWTSGADTQYF

v_call: TRBV11-1
j_call: TRBJ2-6
cdr3_aa: CASSYRDSDSGANVLTF

v_call: TRBV19
j_call: TRBJ1-3
cdr3_aa: CASSIPGGASGNTIYF

v_call: TRBV11-1
j_call: TRBJ1-4
cdr3_aa: CASSRLEGRAELLEKLFF

v_call: TRBV20-1
j_call: TRBJ2-3
cdr3_aa: CSARVLAGGPGTQYF

v_call: TRBV11-2
j_call: TRBJ2-7
cdr3_aa: CASSLGPGLAASSYEQYF

v_call: TRBV5-8
j_call: TRBJ2-7
cdr3_aa: CASSLWIYEQYF

v_call: TRBV5-1
j_call: TRBJ2-2
cdr3_aa: CASSSGLAGGPNTGELFF

v_call: TRBV6-1
j_call: TRBJ2-1
cdr3_aa: CASRTLGGGSLEQFF

v_call: TRBV11-3
j_call: TRBJ2-1
cdr3_aa: CASSPPGRGYNEQFF

v_call: TRBV11-2
j_call: TRBJ2-3
cdr3_aa: CASSLGIRRDTQYF

v_call: TRBV29-1
j_call: TRBJ2-7
cdr3_aa: CSVEDALNEQYF

v_call: TRBV7-9
j_call: TRBJ2-7
cdr3_aa: CASSLGGPSKQYF

v_call: TRBV5-1
j_call: TRBJ2-7
cdr3_aa: CASSIGQPPNEQYF